This TCR beta chain was sequenced in a study of T cell repertoires in cytomegalovirus infection. Background on the study: It was recently identified HLA-C-restricted and well-studied HLA-B-restricted CMV epitopes that the study used. CMV infection together with matching HLA type was indicated by public TCR beta signatures. Study-wide results and limits: Of the TCR beta families, the public ones yielded a cumulative frequency that identified carriers of CMV plus the relevant HLA. It was HLA-C-restricted CMV-specific TCR beta clonotypes that dominated the response ex vivo.

Only a few counts were recorded for this clonotype. Its specificity is not known. V gave up 3 bases and J gave up 4 bases; unmatched junction bases: 10. The CDR3 covers 17 residues. Germline V gene sequence: CDR1 MNHEY, CDR2 SVGEGT. MiXCR, run by TCRdb on the reads, gives a single entry per CDR3 protein. The sample shows about 500,000 distinct CDR3 sequences, around 35% of them seen only once. The specimen comprised cultured PBMCs, sampled from culture after CMV antigen stimulation. The source of this sequence is a human donor in good health (CMV status not recorded). Some clones in this sample may be carry-over from other donors' samples. V and J are TRBV6-2 or TRBV6-3 and TRBJ1-5, with 9 positions matching TRBD1. The CDR3 DNA reads TGTGCCAGCAGTTATTCCTGGACAGGGGCAATAAATCAGCCCCAGCATTTT. Translating gives CASSYSWTGAINQPQHF.